These 2 T cell receptor beta chains originate from one sample sequenced in a study of T cells in Graves' hyperthyroidism and ophthalmopathy. RNA transcripts yielded amplified TCR beta CDR3 regions. The HTBI primer set drove a first-round RT-PCR of the TCR CDR3. A single record per CDR3 protein comes from TCRdb applying MiXCR to the multiplex PCR reads. The data show a few hundred thousand distinct CDR3 sequences, 15% to 18% seen once. The sequencing sample was made of blood. The receptors were gathered from a woman aged 25-40 years with Graves' hyperthyroidism.

The V call is TRBV19, the J call TRBJ2-7, with 9 bases fitting TRBD1. CDR1 is LNHDA and CDR2 is SQIVND in the germline V gene (reference sequence). The length of the CDR3 is 15 residues. Germline trimming cut 4 bases from V and 0 bases from J; bases unmatched to any gene: 4. CDR3 region: CASSKPGQGSYEQYF. CDR3 coding DNA: TGTGCCAGTAGTAAGCCGGGACAGGGCTCCTACGAGCAGTACTTC. The variable domain in full, with the rest retrieved from reference TRBV19 and TRBJ2-7, is DGGITQSPKYLFRKEGQNVTLSCEQNLNHDAMYWYRQDPGQGLRLIYYSQIVNDFQKGDIAEGYSVSREKKESFPLTVTSAQKNPTAFYLCASSKPGQGSYEQYFGPGTRLTVT.

This clonotype has a count of ten or more. The chain employs TRBV20-1 and TRBJ2-7, with TRBD2 matching 13 bases. V was clipped by 3 bases and J by 7 bases; unmatched bases: 21. There are 19 residues in the CDR3. CDR1 is DFQATT and CDR2 is SNEGSKA in the germline V gene (reference sequence). CDR3: CSASRARGRTSGRAMEQYF. CDR3 nucleotides: TGCAGTGCTAGCCGGGCAAGGGGGCGCACTAGCGGGAGGGCTATGGAGCAGTACTTC.